The source of this T cell receptor (beta chain) is a study of response to subunit inactivated influenza vaccine. Germline loops: CDR1 MGHRA, CDR2 YSYEKL. The CDR3 totals 13 residues. Trimming took 3 bases from V and 8 from J, leaving 13 bases between them. TCRdb itself ran the RT-PCR reads through MiXCR, one entry per CDR3 protein. Of about 310,000 distinct CDR3 sequences listed, 20% to 25% are singletons. Sequenced here: PBMCs from blood, sampled around 22 months after vaccination. The chain uses TRBV4-1 and TRBJ1-1; no firm D call. The sequence was collected from a man between 45 and 75 years old who received an inactivated influenza vaccine. CDR3 DNA: TGCGCCAGCAGCCACCTCGGCACGGCCGAAGCTTTCTTT. It translates to CASSHLGTAEAFF.